A single sample gave rise to the 7 T cell receptor beta chains below, sequenced in a study of blood T cells in healthy people across ages. Then a second PCR, running roughly 6 to 11 cycles, was carried out with a sample-barcoded 5' primer and a J-beta primer mix. Each CDR3 protein gets one entry after TCRdb re-called the 5' RACE reads with MiXCR. The profile shows 800,000 or so distinct CDR3 sequences, approximately 67% of them singletons. Sequencing used blood. These receptors all come from a man aged 25 to 40 in good health.

This sequence joins TRBV6-2 or TRBV6-3 and TRBJ2-7; 7 nucleotides match TRBD1. V lost 4 bases and J lost 4; bases outside the gene matches: 10. The CDR3 covers 15 residues. Germline V lookup: CDR1 MNHEY, CDR2 SVGEGT. The CDR3 nucleotides read TGTGCCAGCAGTTCCACGACAGGGATGACTTACGAGCAGTACTTC. This translates into CASSSTTGMTYEQYF.

This clonotype was detected once. The junction departs from the called germline gene at one end, perhaps through a read error. The chain couples TRBV6-6 to TRBJ2-3, with 9 nucleotides matching TRBD2. The germline gives CDR1 MNHNY, CDR2 SVGAGI (reference sequence). The CDR3 is 17 residues long. The CDR3 region has the DNA TGTGTCAGCAGTTACACCCCGACTAGCGGTAGCACAGATACGCAGTATTTT. Protein product: CVSSYTPTSGSTDTQYF.

The V call is TRBV25-1, the J call TRBJ2-5; TRBD2 is a possible D gene (6 bases). The CDR3 sequence is 17 residues long. V lost 4 bases and J lost 5, with 23 bases in between. Germline lookup yields CDR1 MGHDK and CDR2 SYGVNS. The CDR3, as DNA: TGTGCCAGCAGTGCCATCAGACTAGAGCTCGATCGGGAGACCCAGTACTTC. Protein sequence: CASSAIRLELDRETQYF.

This clonotype was observed a handful of times. V usage is TRBV29-1 and J usage is TRBJ1-2; the D is unclear. Trimming shortened V by 2 bases and J by 3 bases, and 13 bases separated the two germline ends. CDR1 SQVTM and CDR2 ANQGSEA come from the germline V gene. The CDR3 is made up of 14 amino acids. The CDR3, as DNA: TGCAGCGTTGAAAAGGGCAGAAACGACTATGGCTACACCTTC. Its protein product is CSVEKGRNDYGYTF.

This rearrangement joins TRBV4-3 to TRBJ1-6; no clear D. V lost 1 base to trimming and J lost 8 bases, with 9 bases between them. The CDR3 covers 14 residues. Looked up from germline, CDR1 is LGHNA and CDR2 is YSLEER. The CDR3 sequence: CASSQAQRDSPLHF. The CDR3 DNA reads as TGCGCCAGCAGCCAAGCCCAGCGCGATTCACCCCTCCACTTT.

This clonotype was detected only a few times. The chain is built from TRBV7-2 and TRBJ2-3, with D perhaps matching TRBD2 (5 bases). The V and J ends lost 7 bases and 2 bases respectively, with 16 bases between them. CDR3 length: 15 amino acids. Germline V gene data show CDR1 as SGHTA and CDR2 as FQGNSA. In DNA form, the CDR3 reads TGTGCCAGCACCTCCGGCAGCGGATACACAGATACGCAGTATTTT. Its protein is CASTSGSGYTDTQYF.

The CDR3 DNA sequence: TGTGCCAGCAGCCCCCGGGACGCCTACAATGAGCAGTTCTTC. Translating gives CASSPRDAYNEQFF. The rearrangement joins TRBV9 to TRBJ2-1, with D perhaps given as TRBD1 or TRBD2 (5 bases each). Trimming took 4 bases from V and 2 from J, leaving 10 bases between them. This CDR3 contains 14 residues. Germline CDR1 and CDR2: SGDLS and YYNGEE. Full variable domain (rest looked up from reference TRBV9 and TRBJ2-1): DSGVTQTPKHLITATGQRVTLRCSPRSGDLSVYWYQQSLDQGLQFLIQYYNGEERAKGNILERFSAQQFPDLHSELNLSSLELGDSALYFCASSPRDAYNEQFFGPGTRLTVL.